This entry features one T cell receptor beta chain sequence. Its specificity is unknown. The sort gate was single viable CD3+CD4+CD8-CD45RO+ cells for memory CD4+ T cells. After thawing, CD4+ T cells were positively selected. The sample belongs to a study of memory CD4+ T cells and cytomegalovirus serostatus. About the study: Of the healthy Belgian adults, under 10 were CMV seropositive and around 22 seronegative.

Original handling: After removing out-of-frame reads, millions of distinct TCRbeta sequences remained. TCRdb's copy holds only in-frame clones and misses some; the assay was immunoSEQ multiplex PCR. From that table come the V and J calls and clone size; the DNA was used to work out D and trimming. Among some 80,000 clones listed, approximately 80% were seen once. This CDR3 is 13 amino acids long. V shed 6 bases, J shed 7 bases, and the junction held 9 bases outside the gene matches. Germline CDR1 reads SNHLY; CDR2 reads FYNNEI. Findings of the study overall: About two fifths of the roughly 150 known CMV-associated TCRbeta sequences appeared in CD4+ memory.

Sequences were obtained from memory CD4+ T cells from blood. This sequence was found in an adult in good health and CMV-seronegative. V and J are TRBV2 and TRBJ2-7; TRBD1 agrees at 7 bases. CDR3 DNA: TGTGCCAGCAGGGGGGACAGTATACTGGAGCAGTACTTC. This gives the protein CASRGDSILEQYF.